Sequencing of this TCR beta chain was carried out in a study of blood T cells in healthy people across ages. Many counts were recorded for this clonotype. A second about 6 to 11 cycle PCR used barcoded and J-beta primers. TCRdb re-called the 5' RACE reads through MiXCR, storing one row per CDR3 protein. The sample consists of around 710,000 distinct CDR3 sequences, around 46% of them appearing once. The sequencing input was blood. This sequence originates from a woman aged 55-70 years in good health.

CDR3 sequence (DNA): TGTGCCAGCAGCGTGGGACAGTCCTACGAGCAGTACTTC. Encoded protein: CASSVGQSYEQYF. The rearrangement links TRBV7-2 to TRBJ2-7; 7 bases match TRBD1. J gave up 1 base and V 5 bases, and 2 bases lay outside the gene matches. Germline V CDR1 and CDR2: SGHTA, FQGNSA. The CDR3 covers 13 residues.